Below are 23 T cell receptor beta chains sequenced from a single sample in a study of CD8 T cells in ankylosing spondylitis. One entry per CDR3 protein results from TCRdb running MiXCR on the 5' RACE reads. This table holds some 46,000 distinct CDR3 sequences, 9.5% to 11% found once. The material sequenced was blood, either unsorted or a sorted T cell fraction (not recorded which). Every receptor here comes from a male donor with ankylosing spondylitis or in good health (not recorded which).

V and J are TRBV7-6 and TRBJ1-6; possible D gene TRBD1, 5 bases. Germline CDR1 is SGHVS and CDR2 is FNYEAQ. Trimming pared 5 bases from V and 5 bases from J, leaving 13 bases between. This CDR3 contains 15 residues. The CDR3 loop is CASSPRQPHNSPLHF. The DNA of the CDR3 is TGTGCCAGCAGCCCCCGACAGCCTCATAATTCACCCCTCCACTTT.

This clonotype occurred a few times. The chain recombines TRBV2 with TRBJ1-1; tentatively, D is TRBD1 (5 bases). Germline-derived CDR1 and CDR2 are SNHLY and FYNNEI. Trimming took 7 bases from V and 8 from J, leaving 11 bases between them. This CDR3 spans 11 amino acids. The CDR3 spells CASKLGAEAFF. In DNA form, the CDR3 reads TGTGCCAGCAAATTAGGGGCAGAAGCTTTCTTT.

This clonotype was counted many times. This rearrangement joins TRBV12-3 or TRBV12-4 to TRBJ1-4; D unclear. The CDR3 totals 14 residues. V was trimmed by 7 bases and J by 8 bases, leaving 17 bases between them. The DNA of the CDR3 is TGTGCCAGCACTCCGGGCCAGCCCGGGGAAAAACTGTTTTTT. It yields the protein CASTPGQPGEKLFF.

This clonotype has a count of ten or more. The chain is built from TRBV6-5 and TRBJ1-2, with D possibly matching TRBD1 (5 bases). Germline loops: CDR1 MNHEY, CDR2 SVGAGI. Trimming removed 2 bases at V and 4 bases at J, with 14 bases between. The CDR3 sequence is 15 residues long. The CDR3 sequence: CASSYPRSGGYGYTF. The CDR3 DNA reads as TGTGCCAGCAGTTACCCGCGGTCCGGGGGCTATGGCTACACCTTC.

This clonotype was detected ten times or more. This chain joins TRBV3-1 and TRBJ1-3; D gene uncertain. Germline V gene lookup returns CDR1 LGHDT and CDR2 YNNKEL (reference sequence). CDR3 length: 15 residues. Trimming cost V 1 base and J 2 bases, with 9 bases left between them. In DNA form, the CDR3 reads TGTGCCAGCAGCCAAGTGTGGGTGGCTGGAAACACCATATATTTT. It codes for CASSQVWVAGNTIYF.

The gene calls are TRBV7-9 and TRBJ2-3; D call uncertain. The CDR3 extends over 15 amino acids. Trimming took 5 bases from V and 1 from J, leaving 13 bases between them. CDR1 SEHNR and CDR2 FQNEAQ come from the germline V gene (reference sequence). CDR3 residues: CASSRRQVGTDTQYF. DNA of the CDR3: TGTGCCAGCAGCCGGAGACAAGTGGGCACAGATACGCAGTATTTT.

This clonotype was seen a handful of times. V gene TRBV20-1 combines with J gene TRBJ1-2; no clear D gene. CDR3 size: 15 residues. From germline, CDR1 is DFQATT and CDR2 SNEGSKA (reference sequence). Trimming stripped 6 bases from V and 2 bases from J, with 19 bases between. CDR3 sequence reads: CSAQRRLPENYGYTF. CDR3 bases: TGCAGTGCCCAAAGACGACTCCCAGAGAACTATGGCTACACCTTC.

This clonotype was observed many times. The chain has TRBV20-1 and TRBJ1-5; perhaps TRBD1 as D (5 bases). This CDR3 comprises 14 residues. The germline V gene encodes CDR1 DFQATT and CDR2 SNEGSKA (reference sequence). The V end lost 3 bases, the J end lost 4 bases, and 13 bases lay between the germline ends. CDR3 sequence: CSARGPALNQPQHF. CDR3 nucleotides: TGCAGTGCTAGGGGACCGGCTCTGAATCAGCCCCAGCATTTT.

A word on this clonotype: An end of the junction differs from the germline gene, which may be a read error. J is TRBJ1-5 and V is TRBV12-3 or TRBV12-4; D remains ambiguous. The CDR3 spans 14 residues. The CDR3 DNA sequence: TGTACCAGCAGTTTGATCGGAGGGAATCAGCCCCAGCATTTT. It translates to CTSSLIGGNQPQHF.

There are many counts of this clonotype. This rearrangement joins TRBV28 to TRBJ1-3; a possible D gene is TRBD1 (5 bases). The germline V gene has CDR1 MDHEN and CDR2 SYDVKM. The CDR3 runs to 13 residues. V lost 8 bases and J lost 2, with 10 bases in between. CDR3 sequence: CASEGPAGNTIYF. The CDR3 DNA reads as TGTGCCAGCGAGGGACCGGCTGGAAACACCATATATTTT.

This clonotype showed up many times. The chain recombines TRBV5-1 with TRBJ2-3; 7 bases match TRBD1. This CDR3 is built from 16 residues. With V trimmed by 1 base and J by 4 bases, 9 bases remained unmatched. Germline-derived CDR1 and CDR2 are SGHRS and YFSETQ. CDR3 bases: TGCGCCAGCAGCTTGTTTCCAGGGGGAAACGCAGATACGCAGTATTTT. It specifies CASSLFPGGNADTQYF.

A word on this clonotype: A much bigger clone sits one base away, suggesting this may be a read error. The chain combines TRBV7-7 with TRBJ2-1, with 8 positions matching TRBD2. CDR1 is SSHAT and CDR2 is FNYEAQ in the germline V gene (reference sequence). CDR3 length: 15 amino acids. Here the CDR3 DNA reads TGTGTCAGCAGCTTAGGGCCTCGGGAGGGCAATGAGCAGTTCTTC. It codes for CVSSLGPREGNEQFF. Together with reference TRBV7-7 and TRBJ2-1, the CDR3 gives the full variable domain: GAGVSQSPRYKVTKRGQDVTLRCDPISSHATLYWYQQALGQGPEFLTYFNYEAQPDKSGLPSDRFSAERPEGSISTLTIQRTEQRDSAMYRCVSSLGPREGNEQFFGPGTRLTVL.

This clonotype was recorded many times. The V gene is TRBV5-1, the J gene TRBJ2-7; 8 bases map to TRBD1. V shed 3 bases and J 0 bases; nucleotides not matched to a gene: 2. Looked up from germline, CDR1 is SGHRS and CDR2 is YFSETQ. The length of the CDR3 is 14 residues. The CDR3 region has the DNA TGCGCCAGCAGCTCCGGGACAGGCTCCTACGAGCAGTACTTC. Translating it yields CASSSGTGSYEQYF.

The chain recombines TRBV7-2 with TRBJ2-6; unclear D gene. Germline V gives CDR1 SGHTA, CDR2 FQGNSA. Trimming took off 1 base at V and 0 bases at J, with 10 bases between the two ends. The CDR3 covers 17 residues. CDR3 sequence reads: CASSLVPVSSGANVLTF. The CDR3 nucleotides are TGTGCCAGCAGCTTAGTCCCCGTAAGCTCTGGGGCCAACGTCCTGACTTTC.

This chain joins TRBV12-3 or TRBV12-4 and TRBJ2-7; 11 nucleotides match TRBD2. The CDR3 spans 16 residues. Trimming at V came to 5 bases and at J to 2 bases, leaving 8 bases not matched to a gene. The CDR3 DNA reads as TGTGCCAGCAGTCCCCCAGGACTAGCGGGCACCTACGAGCAGTACTTC. Translated, it gives CASSPPGLAGTYEQYF.

This clonotype was seen more than once but under ten times. J is TRBJ2-7 and V is TRBV5-5; TRBD2 is a possible D gene (6 bases). The germline V gene encodes CDR1 SGHKS and CDR2 YYEKEE (reference sequence). V lost 5 bases to trimming and J lost 4 bases, with 16 bases between them. This CDR3 spans 14 amino acids. This CDR3 reads CASRSGTGLYEQYF. Written as DNA, the CDR3 is TGTGCCAGCAGGTCCGGGACGGGACTTTACGAGCAGTACTTC.

The chain links TRBV30 to TRBJ2-3, with 7 nucleotides matching TRBD1. Germline V gene lookup returns CDR1 GTSNPN and CDR2 SVGIG (reference sequence). Trimming cost V 2 bases and J 0 bases; bases outside gene matches: 5. CDR3 length equals 15 residues. CDR3 in DNA: TGTGCCTGGAGTAAGGGGACAGAGAGCACAGATACGCAGTATTTT. Encoded protein: CAWSKGTESTDTQYF. The full variable domain, rest sourced from reference TRBV30 and TRBJ2-3, is SQTIHQWPATLVQPVGSPLSLECTVEGTSNPNLYWYRQAAGRGLQLLFYSVGIGQISSEVPQNLSASRPQDRQFILSSKKLLLSDSGFYLCAWSKGTESTDTQYFGPGTRLTVL.

This clonotype was found many times. CDR3: CAISESIEQYF. The CDR3 DNA is TGTGCCATCAGTGAGTCCATCGAGCAGTACTTC. The V call is TRBV10-3, the J call TRBJ2-7; no definite D call. CDR1 ENHRY and CDR2 SYGVKD come from the germline V gene. The CDR3 consists of 11 residues. V lost 0 bases and J lost 6, with 3 bases in between.

The sample holds many counts of this clonotype. J is TRBJ2-3 and V is TRBV12-3 or TRBV12-4; TRBD2 agrees at 8 bases. J lost 0 bases, V lost 8 bases, and 10 bases had no gene match. This CDR3 comprises 16 residues. The CDR3: CASHWNSGVSTDTQYF. Here the CDR3 DNA reads TGTGCCAGCCACTGGAATAGCGGGGTTAGCACAGATACGCAGTATTTT.

This clonotype was observed at least ten times. The chain links TRBV15 to TRBJ2-3; possible D gene TRBD2, 7 bases. Germline V CDR1 and CDR2: LNHNV, YYDKDF (reference sequence). V dropped 6 bases and J dropped 3 bases, with 13 bases sitting between them. The CDR3 is made up of 14 amino acids. The CDR3 DNA sequence: TGTGCCACCAGACACGGGGGGCCAACAGATACGCAGTATTTT. Translated, it gives CATRHGGPTDTQYF.

This chain joins TRBV7-9 and TRBJ2-3, with 10 bases lining up with TRBD2. Germline V gene sequence: CDR1 SEHNR, CDR2 FQNEAQ (reference sequence). V lost 2 bases, J lost 0 bases, and 5 bases stayed unmatched. The CDR3 has 17 amino acids. CDR3 in amino acids: CASSLSTSGVSTDTQYF. The CDR3 DNA reads TGTGCCAGCAGCTTATCAACTAGCGGGGTTAGCACAGATACGCAGTATTTT.

As for this clonotype: One end of the junction does not line up with germline, which may come from a read error. The CDR3 region is CASSSSQGEREKPFF. CDR3 sequence (DNA): TGCGCCAGCAGCTCGAGCCAGGGGGAAAGGGAAAAACCGTTTTTT. The rearrangement joins TRBV5-1 to TRBJ1-4; 7 positions match TRBD1. Germline CDR1 is SGHRS and CDR2 is YFSETQ. This CDR3 contains 15 residues.

Many counts were recorded for this clonotype. The V call is TRBV5-1, the J call TRBJ2-7, with 8 bases aligning to TRBD1. V lost 1 base, J lost 5 bases, and 8 bases stayed unmatched. Per germline, CDR1 SGHRS and CDR2 YFSETQ. The CDR3 runs to 15 residues. The CDR3 DNA is TGCGCCAGCAGCTTGACACAGACAGGGGAAAACGAGCAGTACTTC. Its translation is CASSLTQTGENEQYF.